Listed here are 32 T cell receptor beta chains from one sample, sequenced in a study of T cell responses to AZD1222 COVID-19 vaccine. The protocol was immunoSEQ multiplex PCR, while the TCRdb copy is restricted to in-frame clones and leaves out a portion. The sample comprises 200,000 or so clones, around 90% of which are singletons, and 6% to 8.5% rests with the top ten. Sequenced here: peripheral blood, sampled on day 0 of AZD1222 vaccination. Every receptor here comes from an adult in good health.

This rearrangement joins TRBV3-1 (or the pseudogene TRBV3-2) to TRBJ1-1; 8 bases fit TRBD1. The CDR3 is made up of 16 amino acids. Trimming cost V 3 bases and J 1 base; bases outside gene matches: 7. CDR1 and CDR2 from the germline V gene are LGHDT and YNNKEL (reference sequence). The CDR3 loop reads CASSHRPGQGNTEAFF. In DNA, the CDR3 is TGTGCCAGCAGCCACCGACCAGGACAGGGGAACACTGAAGCTTTCTTT.

The rearrangement uses TRBV7-3 and TRBJ1-4; unclear D gene. The ends were cut back, 0 bases at V and 3 bases at J, with 5 bases in the middle. This CDR3 is 14 amino acids long. Germline values: CDR1 SGHTA, CDR2 FQGTGA. CDR3 coding DNA: TGTGCCAGCAGCTTAACAGGCCCTAATGAAAAACTGTTTTTT. Amino acids: CASSLTGPNEKLFF.

V and J are TRBV4-1 and TRBJ1-6; a possible D gene is TRBD1 (6 bases). Germline values: CDR1 MGHRA, CDR2 YSYEKL. The V and J ends lost 6 bases and 4 bases respectively, with 16 bases between them. This CDR3 spans 16 amino acids. CDR3 nucleotides: TGCGCCAGCAGTCAAAGACAGGAAGCGTATAATTCACCCCTCCACTTT. Amino acid sequence: CASSQRQEAYNSPLHF.

The chain links TRBV19 to TRBJ2-7, with D maybe TRBD2 (5 bases). Germline V gene sequence: CDR1 LNHDA, CDR2 SQIVND (reference sequence). Trimming took off 5 bases at V and 4 bases at J, with 18 bases between the two ends. The CDR3 runs to 15 residues. This CDR3 is CASSPGGTRWYEQYF. Written as DNA, the CDR3 is TGTGCCAGTAGTCCCGGAGGAACTAGGTGGTACGAGCAGTACTTC.

The genes are TRBV15 and TRBJ1-1; D gene ambiguous. This CDR3 is built from 13 residues. The germline V gene encodes CDR1 LNHNV and CDR2 YYDKDF (reference sequence). V was cut by 0 bases and J by 5 bases, with 7 bases left in between. The CDR3, as DNA: TGTGCCACCAGCAGAGACGGGTATACTGAAGCTTTCTTT. It yields the protein CATSRDGYTEAFF. Complete variable domain (other parts from reference TRBV15 and TRBJ1-1): DAMVIQNPRYQVTQFGKPVTLSCSQTLNHNVMYWYQQKSSQAPKLLFHYYDKDFNNEADTPDNFQSRRPNTSFCFLDIRSPGLGDTAMYLCATSRDGYTEAFFGQGTRLTVV.

The chain combines TRBV24-1 with TRBJ1-1, with 9 bases matching TRBD1. V lost 9 bases to trimming and J lost 8 bases; unmatched junction nucleotides: 3. Germline CDR1 and CDR2: KGHDR and SFDVKD. The CDR3 spans 11 residues. CDR3 region: CATADRGEAFF. The CDR3 bases are TGTGCCACCGCCGACAGGGGGGAAGCTTTCTTT.

The chain uses TRBV30 and TRBJ1-5; TRBD1 agrees at 9 bases. The CDR3 is 17 amino acids. V trimming: 0 bases; J trimming: 5 bases; junction bases outside the gene matches: 11. Germline CDR1 GTSNPN, CDR2 SVGIG (reference sequence). CDR3: CAWSVRSLGQGDQPQHF. DNA for the CDR3: TGTGCCTGGAGTGTACGAAGCCTGGGACAGGGCGATCAGCCCCAGCATTTT.

The V gene is TRBV6-4, the J gene TRBJ1-4, with D perhaps matching TRBD1 (5 bases). V was clipped by 5 bases and J by 0 bases, with 10 bases between them. Per germline, CDR1 MRHNA and CDR2 SNTAGT. This CDR3 contains 15 residues. For the CDR3, the DNA is TGTGCCAGCAGTAGGGACGGATCAACTAATGAAAAACTGTTTTTT. It translates to CASSRDGSTNEKLFF.

The rearrangement links TRBV7-9 to TRBJ1-1; no definite D call. The germline gives CDR1 SEHNR, CDR2 FQNEAQ (reference sequence). Trimming took 2 bases from V and 2 from J, leaving 3 bases between them. The CDR3 is made up of 12 amino acids. CDR3: CASSLSNTEAFF. In nucleotides, the CDR3 is TGTGCCAGCAGCTTAAGTAACACTGAAGCTTTCTTT. Drawing the rest from reference TRBV7-9 and TRBJ1-1, the complete variable domain is DTGVSQNPRHKITKRGQNVTFRCDPISEHNRLYWYRQTLGQGPEFLTYFQNEAQLEKSRLLSDRFSAERPKGSFSTLEIQRTEQGDSAMYLCASSLSNTEAFFGQGTRLTVV.

The rearrangement joins TRBV28 to TRBJ2-2, with TRBD2 as a possible D gene (6 bases). V gave up 6 bases and J gave up 2 bases, with 13 bases separating them. This CDR3 contains 15 residues. CDR1 is MDHEN and CDR2 is SYDVKM in the germline V gene. CDR3 in amino acids: CASRQGGINTGELFF. In DNA, the CDR3 is TGTGCCAGCAGACAAGGAGGGATAAACACCGGGGAGCTGTTTTTT. Together with reference TRBV28 and TRBJ2-2, the CDR3 gives the full variable domain: DVKVTQSSRYLVKRTGEKVFLECVQDMDHENMFWYRQDPGLGLRLIYFSYDVKMKEKGDIPEGYSVSREKKERFSLILESASTNQTSMYLCASRQGGINTGELFFGEGSRLTVL.

The rearrangement uses TRBV11-1 and TRBJ1-1, with a tentative D call TRBD1 (5 bases). Trimming stripped 4 bases from V and 5 bases from J, with 11 bases between. This CDR3 has 13 amino acids. From germline, CDR1 is SGHAT and CDR2 FQDESV (reference sequence). Written as DNA, the CDR3 is TGTGCCAGCAGCTACGCCGGGGGGACTGAAGCTTTCTTT. Its protein is CASSYAGGTEAFF.

V and J are TRBV29-1 and TRBJ1-1, with TRBD1 as a possible D gene (6 bases). Germline CDR1 is SQVTM and CDR2 is ANQGSEA. The CDR3 runs 13 residues. The germline V and J ends were trimmed by 3 bases and 8 bases, with 16 bases remaining between them. CDR3 residues: CSVDSGGAGEAFF. CDR3 in DNA: TGCAGCGTTGATTCCGGGGGCGCGGGGGAAGCTTTCTTT.

The J gene is TRBJ2-5, the V gene TRBV11-2; TRBD2 aligns across 8 bases. After removal of 1 base from V and 2 bases from J, the junction contained 3 bases not matched to a gene. There are 15 residues in the CDR3. Per germline, CDR1 SGHAT and CDR2 FQNNGV. CDR3 in DNA: TGTGCCAGCAGCTTAGCGGGGGGGCGTCAAGAGACCCAGTACTTC. It encodes CASSLAGGRQETQYF.

V gene TRBV7-3 combines with J gene TRBJ2-3, with TRBD2 matching over 11 bases. The CDR3 is 14 amino acids. V shed 4 bases and J 3 bases; nucleotides not matched to a gene: 0. From germline, CDR1 is SGHTA and CDR2 FQGTGA. In nucleotides, the CDR3 is TGTGCCAGCAGCTCTAGCGGGGGGACAGATACGCAGTATTTT. As protein: CASSSSGGTDTQYF.

The chain is built from TRBV9 and TRBJ1-1; unclear D gene. V lost 0 bases and J lost 1, with 7 bases in between. CDR1 and CDR2 (germline): SGDLS, YYNGEE. CDR3 length: 14 amino acids. The CDR3 bases are TGTGCCAGCAGCGTAGCACCGGAGAACACTGAAGCTTTCTTT. It codes for CASSVAPENTEAFF.

The V gene is TRBV3-1 (or the pseudogene TRBV3-2), the J gene TRBJ1-4; D may be TRBD1 (5 bases). This CDR3 spans 13 amino acids. The germline CDR1 and CDR2 sequences are LGHDT and YNNKEL (reference sequence). The V gene lost 2 bases and the J gene lost 8 bases, with 9 bases spanning the gap. CDR3 coding DNA: TGTGCCAGCAGCCAACGGCCAGGGGAAAAACTGTTTTTT. This translates into CASSQRPGEKLFF.

V usage is TRBV6-5 and J usage is TRBJ2-1, with 9 bases lining up with TRBD1. V lost 3 bases to trimming and J lost 7 bases; unmatched junction nucleotides: 7. This CDR3 has 15 amino acids. Germline V CDR1 and CDR2: MNHEY, SVGAGI. The CDR3 DNA reads as TGTGCCAGCAGTTATACGACAGGGGGTGGTAATGAGCAGTTCTTC. Translating it yields CASSYTTGGGNEQFF.

The gene calls are TRBV3-1 (or the pseudogene TRBV3-2) and TRBJ1-4, with D perhaps matching TRBD1 (6 bases). CDR1 and CDR2 from the germline V gene are LGHDT and YNNKEL (reference sequence). CDR3 length: 14 residues. The V and J ends lost 2 bases and 6 bases respectively, with 10 bases between them. The CDR3 reads CASSQHGQYEKLFF. CDR3 sequence (DNA): TGTGCCAGCAGCCAACACGGACAGTATGAAAAACTGTTTTTT.

The chain has TRBV7-7 and TRBJ2-2; D not resolved. Trimming pared 5 bases from V and 0 bases from J, leaving 13 bases between. This CDR3 has 16 residues. The germline V gene encodes CDR1 SSHAT and CDR2 FNYEAQ (reference sequence). CDR3 coding DNA: TGTGCCAGCAGCCCCCACCTACTCGCGAACACCGGGGAGCTGTTTTTT. This encodes CASSPHLLANTGELFF.

In its sample, this clone was seen a few times. The rearrangement uses TRBV27 and TRBJ1-5, with D hard to call. Germline CDR1 MNHEY, CDR2 SMNVEV (reference sequence). V was cut by 3 bases and J by 3 bases, with 12 bases left in between. The CDR3 totals 15 residues. CDR3 protein: CASSLNGGPNQPQHF. As DNA, the CDR3 is TGTGCCAGCAGTTTGAACGGAGGCCCCAATCAGCCCCAGCATTTT.

The chain couples TRBV9 to TRBJ2-2, with D hard to call. This CDR3 has 15 residues. Deletions cut 4 bases from V and 1 base from J, with 11 bases between. The germline V gene has CDR1 SGDLS and CDR2 YYNGEE. The CDR3 region has the DNA TGTGCCAGCAGCACCCCCGGTGGGAACACCGGGGAGCTGTTTTTT. Amino acid sequence: CASSTPGGNTGELFF.

The chain recombines TRBV7-2 with TRBJ1-3, with D uncertain. Per germline, CDR1 SGHTA and CDR2 FQGNSA. V dropped 6 bases and J dropped 0 bases, with 3 bases sitting between them. The CDR3 is 12 amino acids. The CDR3 loop is CASRGSGNTIYF. The CDR3 DNA reads TGTGCCAGCAGGGGCTCTGGAAACACCATATATTTT.

The chain carries TRBV6-4 and TRBJ2-5, with 8 bases identical to TRBD1. CDR3 size: 15 residues. Germline V gene sequence: CDR1 MRHNA, CDR2 SNTAGT. The CDR3 spells CAQQGPQGGWETQYF. The CDR3, as DNA: TGTGCTCAGCAGGGGCCACAGGGGGGATGGGAGACCCAGTACTTC.

The chain is built from TRBV7-3 and TRBJ2-1; 9 bases map to TRBD2. The CDR3 extends over 15 amino acids. Losses at the gene ends were 2 bases for V and 3 bases for J; bases not matched to a gene: 2. The germline CDR1 and CDR2 sequences are SGHTA and FQGTGA. The CDR3, as DNA: TGTGCCAGCAGCTTAGGTAGCGGGGGCTACAATGAGCAGTTCTTC. It is translated as CASSLGSGGYNEQFF.

V gene TRBV27 combines with J gene TRBJ1-2; 8 bases map to TRBD1. Germline V CDR1 and CDR2: MNHEY, SMNVEV (reference sequence). The CDR3 runs to 15 residues. V lost 5 bases and J lost 6; bases outside the gene matches: 11. As DNA, the CDR3 is TGTGCCAGCAGTCTCAGGGGGCCCACCTACCATGGCTACACCTTC. This gives the protein CASSLRGPTYHGYTF.

This clone was seen just once. The J gene is TRBJ1-5, the V gene TRBV7-9; 7 positions agree with TRBD1. The V gene's germline CDR1 is SEHNR and CDR2 FQNEAQ (reference sequence). The CDR3 loop spans 16 amino acids. J lost 5 bases, V lost 3 bases, and 10 bases had no gene match. The CDR3 coding sequence is TGTGCCAGCAGCTTCGCAGGGGGTCTAGGTGATCAGCCCCAGCATTTT. It yields the protein CASSFAGGLGDQPQHF.

The J gene is TRBJ1-2, the V gene TRBV9; no firm D call. The germline gives CDR1 SGDLS, CDR2 YYNGEE. Trimming removed 5 bases from V and 1 base from J, with 9 bases in between. The CDR3 extends over 13 amino acids. CDR3 amino acids: CASSPHSNYGYTF. The CDR3 bases are TGTGCCAGCAGTCCCCACAGTAACTATGGCTACACCTTC.

The rearrangement uses TRBV29-1 and TRBJ2-1; 8 positions agree with TRBD2. Unmatched junction bases numbered 12, after V lost 7 bases and J lost 1 base. Per the germline V gene, CDR1 is SQVTM and CDR2 is ANQGSEA. The CDR3 sequence is 16 residues long. The CDR3 is CSAPDSRGVSYNEQFF. CDR3 nucleotides: TGCAGCGCTCCCGATTCGCGGGGGGTTTCCTACAATGAGCAGTTCTTC.

The V call is TRBV6-1, the J call TRBJ1-1; TRBD1 matches 11 bases. V lost 0 bases, J lost 4 bases, and 1 base stayed unmatched. The CDR3 runs 15 residues. In germline, CDR1 is MNHNS, CDR2 SASEGT. CDR3 nucleotides: TGTGCCAGCAGTGAAGCCGGGACAGGGGGCACTGAAGCTTTCTTT. Its translation is CASSEAGTGGTEAFF.

The genes are TRBV6-5 and TRBJ2-7; D is possibly TRBD1 (5 bases). Germline CDR1 is MNHEY and CDR2 is SVGAGI. V was clipped by 4 bases and J by 2 bases, with 9 bases between them. The length of the CDR3 is 13 residues. The CDR3 DNA follows: TGTGCCAGCAGTTTCCAGGGTACCTACGAGCAGTACTTC. It is translated as CASSFQGTYEQYF.

The V gene is TRBV13, the J gene TRBJ2-1; D call uncertain. V gave up 3 bases and J gave up 9 bases, with 6 bases separating them. The CDR3 has 11 residues. The germline gives CDR1 PRHDT, CDR2 FYEKMQ (reference sequence). In nucleotides, the CDR3 is TGTGCCAGCAGCTTCGTTGGTGAGCAGTTCTTC. Its protein product is CASSFVGEQFF. Full variable domain (outside the CDR3, taken from reference TRBV13 and TRBJ2-1): AAGVIQSPRHLIKEKRETATLKCYPIPRHDTVYWYQQGPGQDPQFLISFYEKMQSDKGSIPDRFSAQQFSDYHSELNMSSLELGDSALYFCASSFVGEQFFGPGTRLTVL.

V and J are TRBV11-2 and TRBJ1-1; the D gene is possibly TRBD1 (6 bases). The ends were cut back, 4 bases at V and 1 base at J, with 16 bases in the middle. CDR1 and CDR2 from the germline V gene are SGHAT and FQNNGV. This CDR3 has 16 amino acids. CDR3 sequence (DNA): TGTGCCAGCAGCTCCCGGGACATCGATGGGAACACTGAAGCTTTCTTT. This translates into CASSSRDIDGNTEAFF. The full variable domain, its missing parts supplied by reference TRBV11-2 and TRBJ1-1, is EAGVAQSPRYKIIEKRQSVAFWCNPISGHATLYWYQQILGQGPKLLIQFQNNGVVDDSQLPKDRFSAERLKGVDSTLKIQPAKLEDSAVYLCASSSRDIDGNTEAFFGQGTRLTVV.